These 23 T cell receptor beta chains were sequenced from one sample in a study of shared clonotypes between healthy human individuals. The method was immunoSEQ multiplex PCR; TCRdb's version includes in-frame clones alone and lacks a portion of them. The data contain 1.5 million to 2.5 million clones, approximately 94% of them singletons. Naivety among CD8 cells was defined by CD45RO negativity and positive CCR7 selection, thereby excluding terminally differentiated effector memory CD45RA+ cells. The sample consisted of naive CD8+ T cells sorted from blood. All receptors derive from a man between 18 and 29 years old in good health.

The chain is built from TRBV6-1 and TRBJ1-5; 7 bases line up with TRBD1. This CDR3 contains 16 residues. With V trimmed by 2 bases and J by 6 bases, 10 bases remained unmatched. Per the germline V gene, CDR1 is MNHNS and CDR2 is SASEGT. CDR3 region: CASSEKIRGQGQPQHF. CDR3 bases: TGTGCCAGCAGTGAAAAAATTAGGGGGCAGGGTCAGCCCCAGCATTTT.

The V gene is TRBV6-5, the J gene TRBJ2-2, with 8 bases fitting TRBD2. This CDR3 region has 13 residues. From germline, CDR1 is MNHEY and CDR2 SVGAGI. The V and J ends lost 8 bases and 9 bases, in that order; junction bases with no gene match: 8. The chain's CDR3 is CASCRGGERELFF. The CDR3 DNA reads TGTGCCAGCTGTCGGGGGGGGGAGCGGGAGCTGTTTTTT.

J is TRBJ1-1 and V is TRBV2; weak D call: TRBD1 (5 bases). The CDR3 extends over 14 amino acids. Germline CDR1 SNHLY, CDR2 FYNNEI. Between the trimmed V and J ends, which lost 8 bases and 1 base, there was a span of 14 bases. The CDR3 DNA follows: TGTGCCAGCCTCCTGGACACCACGAACACTGAAGCTTTCTTT. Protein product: CASLLDTTNTEAFF.

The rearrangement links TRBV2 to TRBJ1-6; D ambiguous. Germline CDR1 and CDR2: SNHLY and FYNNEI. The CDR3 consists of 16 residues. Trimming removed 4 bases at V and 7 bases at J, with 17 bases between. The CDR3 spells CASSGGAYLPNSPLHF. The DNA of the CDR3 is TGTGCCAGCAGTGGGGGAGCCTATCTCCCAAATTCACCCCTCCACTTT. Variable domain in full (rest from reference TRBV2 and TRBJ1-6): EPEVTQTPSHQVTQMGQEVILRCVPISNHLYFYWYRQILGQKVEFLVSFYNNEISEKSEIFDDQFSVERPDGSNFTLKIRSTKLEDSAMYFCASSGGAYLPNSPLHFGNGTRLTVT.

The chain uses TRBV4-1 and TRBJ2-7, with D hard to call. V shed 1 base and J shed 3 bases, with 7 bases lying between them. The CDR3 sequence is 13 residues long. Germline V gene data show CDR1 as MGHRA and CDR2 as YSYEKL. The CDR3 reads CASSQVTFYEQYF. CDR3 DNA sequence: TGCGCCAGCAGCCAAGTGACCTTCTACGAGCAGTACTTC.

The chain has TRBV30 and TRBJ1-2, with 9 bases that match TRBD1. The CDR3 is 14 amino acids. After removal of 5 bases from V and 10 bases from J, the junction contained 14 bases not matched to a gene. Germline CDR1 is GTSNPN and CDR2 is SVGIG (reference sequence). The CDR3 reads CAWASPRDREDYTF. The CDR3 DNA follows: TGTGCCTGGGCCTCCCCCCGGGACAGGGAAGACTACACCTTC.

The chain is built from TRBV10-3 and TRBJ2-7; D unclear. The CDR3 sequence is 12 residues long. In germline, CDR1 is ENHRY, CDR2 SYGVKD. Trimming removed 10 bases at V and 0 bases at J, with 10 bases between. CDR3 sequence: CATDGGSYEQYF. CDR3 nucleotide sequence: TGTGCCACTGACGGTGGCTCCTACGAGCAGTACTTC.

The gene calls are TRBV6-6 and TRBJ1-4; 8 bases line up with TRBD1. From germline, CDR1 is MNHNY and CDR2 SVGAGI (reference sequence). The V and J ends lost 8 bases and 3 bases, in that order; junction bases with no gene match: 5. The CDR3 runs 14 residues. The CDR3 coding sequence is TGTGCCAGCGTCCAGGGGGCAGCTAATGAAAAACTGTTTTTT. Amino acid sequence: CASVQGAANEKLFF.

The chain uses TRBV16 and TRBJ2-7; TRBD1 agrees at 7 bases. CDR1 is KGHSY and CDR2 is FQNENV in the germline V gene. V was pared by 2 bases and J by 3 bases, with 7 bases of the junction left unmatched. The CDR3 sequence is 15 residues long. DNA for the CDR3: TGTGCCAGCAGCCAAGGCACAGGGGTTTACTACGAGCAGTACTTC. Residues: CASSQGTGVYYEQYF.

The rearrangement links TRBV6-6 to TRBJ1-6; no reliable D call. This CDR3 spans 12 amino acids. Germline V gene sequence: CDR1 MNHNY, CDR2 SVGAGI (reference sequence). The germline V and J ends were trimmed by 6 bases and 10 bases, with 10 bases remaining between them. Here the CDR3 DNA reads TGTGCCAGCAGCCCACCGGGGTCACCCCTCCACTTT. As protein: CASSPPGSPLHF.

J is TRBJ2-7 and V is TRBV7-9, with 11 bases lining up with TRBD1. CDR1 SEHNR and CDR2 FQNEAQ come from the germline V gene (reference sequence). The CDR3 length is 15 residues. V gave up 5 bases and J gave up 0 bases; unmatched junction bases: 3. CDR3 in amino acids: CASSVGQGASYEQYF. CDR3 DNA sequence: TGTGCCAGCAGCGTAGGACAGGGGGCCTCCTACGAGCAGTACTTC.

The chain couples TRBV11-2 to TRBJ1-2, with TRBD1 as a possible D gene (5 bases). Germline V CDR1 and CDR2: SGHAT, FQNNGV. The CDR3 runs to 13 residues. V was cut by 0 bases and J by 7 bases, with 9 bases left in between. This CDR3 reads CASSLDPGGGYTF. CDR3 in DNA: TGTGCCAGCAGCTTAGATCCGGGGGGTGGCTACACCTTC.

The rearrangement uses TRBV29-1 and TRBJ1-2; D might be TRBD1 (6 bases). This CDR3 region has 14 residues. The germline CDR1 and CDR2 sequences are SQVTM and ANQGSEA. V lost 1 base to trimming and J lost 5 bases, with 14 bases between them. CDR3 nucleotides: TGCAGCGTTGAAGCCCCCAGGGGTGGGTATGGCTACACCTTC. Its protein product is CSVEAPRGGYGYTF.

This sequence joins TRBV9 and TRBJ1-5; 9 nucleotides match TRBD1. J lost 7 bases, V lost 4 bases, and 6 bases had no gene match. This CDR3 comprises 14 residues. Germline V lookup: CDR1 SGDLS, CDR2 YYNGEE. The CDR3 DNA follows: TGTGCCAGCAGCCCCGGGACAGGGCAACAGCCCCAGCATTTT. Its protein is CASSPGTGQQPQHF.

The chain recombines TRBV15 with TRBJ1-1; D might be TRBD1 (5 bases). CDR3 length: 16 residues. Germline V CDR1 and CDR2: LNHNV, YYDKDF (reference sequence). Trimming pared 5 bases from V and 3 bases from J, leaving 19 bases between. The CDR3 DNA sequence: TGTGCCACCAGCCCCCACCCCCAGGGAACGGACACTGAAGCTTTCTTT. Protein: CATSPHPQGTDTEAFF.

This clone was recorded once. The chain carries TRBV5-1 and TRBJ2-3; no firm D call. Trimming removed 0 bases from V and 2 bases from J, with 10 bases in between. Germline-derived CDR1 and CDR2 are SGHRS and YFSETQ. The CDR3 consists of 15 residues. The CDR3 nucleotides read TGCGCCAGCAGCTTGGAGCGACCTTCCACAGATACGCAGTATTTT. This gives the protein CASSLERPSTDTQYF.

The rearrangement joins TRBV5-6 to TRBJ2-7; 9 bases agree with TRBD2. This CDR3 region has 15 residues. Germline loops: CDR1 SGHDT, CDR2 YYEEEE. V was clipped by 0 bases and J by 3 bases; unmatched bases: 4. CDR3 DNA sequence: TGTGCCAGCAGCTTGGAGCTAGCGGGAAACTACGAGCAGTACTTC. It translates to CASSLELAGNYEQYF.

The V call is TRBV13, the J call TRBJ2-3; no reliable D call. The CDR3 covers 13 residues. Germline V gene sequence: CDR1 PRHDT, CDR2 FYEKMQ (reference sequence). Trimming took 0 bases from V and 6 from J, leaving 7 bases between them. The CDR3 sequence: CASSLGPLDTQYF. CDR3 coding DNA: TGTGCCAGCAGCTTAGGACCCCTGGATACGCAGTATTTT.

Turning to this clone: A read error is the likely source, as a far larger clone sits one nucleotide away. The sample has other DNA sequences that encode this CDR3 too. The CDR3 loop reads CASSQDPDSSYEQYF. In DNA, the CDR3 is TGCGCCAGCAGCCAAGACCCGGATAGCTCCTACGAGCAGTACTTC. This chain uses TRBV4-1 with TRBJ2-7; no reliable D call. Trimming took off 0 bases at V and 0 bases at J, with 9 bases between the two ends. CDR3 size: 15 residues. Germline CDR1 and CDR2: MGHRA and YSYEKL.

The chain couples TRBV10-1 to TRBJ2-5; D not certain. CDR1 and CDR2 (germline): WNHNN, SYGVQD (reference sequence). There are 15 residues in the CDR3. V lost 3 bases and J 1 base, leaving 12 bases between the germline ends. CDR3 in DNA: TGCGCCAGCAGTGAAGGCGGCACCCTCCAAGAGACCCAGTACTTC. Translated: CASSEGGTLQETQYF.

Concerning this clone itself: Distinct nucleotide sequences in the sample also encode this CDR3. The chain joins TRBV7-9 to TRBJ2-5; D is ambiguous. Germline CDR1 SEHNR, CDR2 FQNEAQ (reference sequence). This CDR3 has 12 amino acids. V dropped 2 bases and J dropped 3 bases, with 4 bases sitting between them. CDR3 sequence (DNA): TGTGCCAGCAGCTTATTCGAAGAGACCCAGTACTTC. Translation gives CASSLFEETQYF.

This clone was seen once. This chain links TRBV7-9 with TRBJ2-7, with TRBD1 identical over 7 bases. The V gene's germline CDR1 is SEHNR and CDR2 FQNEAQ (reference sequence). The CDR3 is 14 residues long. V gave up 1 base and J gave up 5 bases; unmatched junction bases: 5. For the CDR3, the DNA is TGTGCCAGCAGCTTAGACAGGGGTTCCGACGAGCAGTACTTC. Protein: CASSLDRGSDEQYF.

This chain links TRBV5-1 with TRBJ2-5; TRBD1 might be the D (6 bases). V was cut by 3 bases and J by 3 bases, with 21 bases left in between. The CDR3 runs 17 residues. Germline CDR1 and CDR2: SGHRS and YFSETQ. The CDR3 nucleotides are TGCGCCAGCAGCTACCCGATCGGGACACTAGGGGAAGAGACCCAGTACTTC. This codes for CASSYPIGTLGEETQYF. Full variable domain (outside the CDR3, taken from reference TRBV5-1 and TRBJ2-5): KAGVTQTPRYLIKTRGQQVTLSCSPISGHRSVSWYQQTPGQGLQFLFEYFSETQRNKGNFPGRFSGRQFSNSRSEMNVSTLELGDSALYLCASSYPIGTLGEETQYFGPGTRLLVL.